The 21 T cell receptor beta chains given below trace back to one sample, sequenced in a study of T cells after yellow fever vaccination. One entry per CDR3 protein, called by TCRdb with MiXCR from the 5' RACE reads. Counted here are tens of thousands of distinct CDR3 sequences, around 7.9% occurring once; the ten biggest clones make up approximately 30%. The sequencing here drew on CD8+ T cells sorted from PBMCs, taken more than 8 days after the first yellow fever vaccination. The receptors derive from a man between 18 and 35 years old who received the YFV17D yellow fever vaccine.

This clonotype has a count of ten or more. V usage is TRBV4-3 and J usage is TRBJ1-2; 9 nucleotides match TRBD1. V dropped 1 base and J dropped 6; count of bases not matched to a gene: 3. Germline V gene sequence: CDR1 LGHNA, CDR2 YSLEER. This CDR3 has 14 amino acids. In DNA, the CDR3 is TGCGCCAGCAGCCAAGGACAGGGGGGCCATGGCTACACCTTC. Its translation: CASSQGQGGHGYTF.

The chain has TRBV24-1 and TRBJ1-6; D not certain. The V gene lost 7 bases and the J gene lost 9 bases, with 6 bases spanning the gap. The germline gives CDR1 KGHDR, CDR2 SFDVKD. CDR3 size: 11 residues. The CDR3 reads CATRRVSPLHF. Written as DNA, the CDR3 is TGTGCCACCAGAAGGGTTTCACCCCTCCACTTT.

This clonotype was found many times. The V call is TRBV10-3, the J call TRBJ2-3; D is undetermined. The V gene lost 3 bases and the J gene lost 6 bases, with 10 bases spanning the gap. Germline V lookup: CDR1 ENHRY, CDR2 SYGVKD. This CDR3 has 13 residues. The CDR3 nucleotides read TGTGCCATCAGTGATTCTTTGTCGGATACGCAGTATTTT. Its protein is CAISDSLSDTQYF.

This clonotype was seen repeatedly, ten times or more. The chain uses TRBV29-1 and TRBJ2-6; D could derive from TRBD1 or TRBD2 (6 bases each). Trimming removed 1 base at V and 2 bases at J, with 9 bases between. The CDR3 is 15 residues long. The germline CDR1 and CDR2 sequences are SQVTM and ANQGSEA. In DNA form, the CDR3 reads TGCAGCGTTGAAGTAGGGGGGACTGGGGCCAACGTCCTGACTTTC. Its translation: CSVEVGGTGANVLTF.

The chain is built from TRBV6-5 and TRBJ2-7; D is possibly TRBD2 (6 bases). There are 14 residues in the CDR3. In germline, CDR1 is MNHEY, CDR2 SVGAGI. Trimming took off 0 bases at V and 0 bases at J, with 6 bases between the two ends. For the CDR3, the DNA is TGTGCCAGCAGTTACTCCGGGAGCTCCTACGAGCAGTACTTC. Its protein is CASSYSGSSYEQYF.

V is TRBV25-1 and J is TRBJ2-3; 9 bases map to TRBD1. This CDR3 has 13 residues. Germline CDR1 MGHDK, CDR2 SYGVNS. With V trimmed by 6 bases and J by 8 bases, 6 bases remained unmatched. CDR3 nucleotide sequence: TGTGCCAGCAGATGGACAGGGGTTGGTACGCAGTATTTT. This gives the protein CASRWTGVGTQYF.

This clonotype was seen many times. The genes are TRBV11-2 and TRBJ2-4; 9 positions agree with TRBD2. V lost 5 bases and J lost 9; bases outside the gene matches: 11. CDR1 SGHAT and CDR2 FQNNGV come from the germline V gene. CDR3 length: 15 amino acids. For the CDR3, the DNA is TGTGCCAGCAGCCCCCCGATAGCGGGGGCGGTCATTCAGTACTTC. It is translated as CASSPPIAGAVIQYF. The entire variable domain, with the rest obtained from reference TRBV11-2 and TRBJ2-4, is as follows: EAGVAQSPRYKIIEKRQSVAFWCNPISGHATLYWYQQILGQGPKLLIQFQNNGVVDDSQLPKDRFSAERLKGVDSTLKIQPAKLEDSAVYLCASSPPIAGAVIQYFGAGTRLSVL.

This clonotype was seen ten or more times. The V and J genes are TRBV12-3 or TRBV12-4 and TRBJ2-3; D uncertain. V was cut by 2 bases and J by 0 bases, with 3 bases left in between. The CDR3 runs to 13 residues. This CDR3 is CASSLPSTDTQYF. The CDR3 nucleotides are TGTGCCAGCAGTTTACCTAGCACAGATACGCAGTATTTT.

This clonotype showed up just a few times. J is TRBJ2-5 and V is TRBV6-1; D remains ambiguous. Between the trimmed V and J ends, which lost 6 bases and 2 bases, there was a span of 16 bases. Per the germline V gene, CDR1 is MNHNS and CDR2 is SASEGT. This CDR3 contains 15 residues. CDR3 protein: CASSLDGREQETQYF. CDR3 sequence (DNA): TGTGCCAGCAGCCTCGACGGACGCGAGCAAGAGACCCAGTACTTC.

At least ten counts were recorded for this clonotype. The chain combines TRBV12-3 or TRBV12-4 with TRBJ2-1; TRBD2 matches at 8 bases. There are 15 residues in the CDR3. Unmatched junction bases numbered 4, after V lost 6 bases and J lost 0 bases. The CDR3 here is CASRVAGSSYNEQFF. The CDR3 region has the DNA TGTGCCAGCAGAGTAGCGGGGTCCTCCTACAATGAGCAGTTCTTC.

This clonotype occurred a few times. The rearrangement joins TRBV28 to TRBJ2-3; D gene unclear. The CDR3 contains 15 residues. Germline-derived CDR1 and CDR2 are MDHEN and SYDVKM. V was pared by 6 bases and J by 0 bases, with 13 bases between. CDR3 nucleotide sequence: TGTGCCAGCAGCGGCACGCCAGCTAGCACAGATACGCAGTATTTT. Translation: CASSGTPASTDTQYF.

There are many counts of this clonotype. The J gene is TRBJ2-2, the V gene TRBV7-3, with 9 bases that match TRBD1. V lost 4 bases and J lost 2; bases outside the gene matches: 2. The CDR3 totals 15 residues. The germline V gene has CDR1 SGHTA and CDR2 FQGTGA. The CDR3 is CASSSTGGNTGELFF. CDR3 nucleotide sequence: TGTGCCAGCAGCTCGACAGGGGGTAACACCGGGGAGCTGTTTTTT.

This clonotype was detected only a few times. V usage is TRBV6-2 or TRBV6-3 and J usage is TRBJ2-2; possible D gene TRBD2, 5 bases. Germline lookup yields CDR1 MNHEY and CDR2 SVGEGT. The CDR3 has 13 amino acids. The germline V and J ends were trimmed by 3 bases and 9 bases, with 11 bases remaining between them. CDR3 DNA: TGTGCCAGCAGTTATCTCGGGGAAAGGGAGCTGTTTTTT. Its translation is CASSYLGERELFF.

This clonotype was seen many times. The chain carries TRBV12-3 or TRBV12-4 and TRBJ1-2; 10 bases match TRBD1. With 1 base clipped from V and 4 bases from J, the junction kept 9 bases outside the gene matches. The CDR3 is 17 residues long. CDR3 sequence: CASSLGGTGTGVYGYTF. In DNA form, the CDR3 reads TGTGCCAGCAGTTTAGGCGGAACCGGGACAGGGGTCTATGGCTACACCTTC.

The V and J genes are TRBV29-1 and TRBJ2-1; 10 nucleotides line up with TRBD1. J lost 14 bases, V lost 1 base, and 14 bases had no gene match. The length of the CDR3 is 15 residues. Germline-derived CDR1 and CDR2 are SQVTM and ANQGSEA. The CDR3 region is CSVEGRDRGRVMEFF. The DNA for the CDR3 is TGCAGCGTTGAAGGGAGGGACAGGGGACGGGTCATGGAGTTCTTC.

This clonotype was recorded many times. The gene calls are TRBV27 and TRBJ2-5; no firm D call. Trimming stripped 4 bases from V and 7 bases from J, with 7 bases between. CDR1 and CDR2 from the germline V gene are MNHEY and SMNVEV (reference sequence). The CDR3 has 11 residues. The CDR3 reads CASSSLGTQYF. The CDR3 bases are TGTGCCAGCAGTTCCCTTGGGACCCAGTACTTC.

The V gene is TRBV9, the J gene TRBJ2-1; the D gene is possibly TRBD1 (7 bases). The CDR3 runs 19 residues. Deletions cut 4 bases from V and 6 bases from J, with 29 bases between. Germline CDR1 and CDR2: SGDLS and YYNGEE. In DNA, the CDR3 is TGTGCCAGCAGCCCTGGAGGGGGCCATCGGTTGTCCGGGCCCAATGAGCAGTTCTTC. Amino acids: CASSPGGGHRLSGPNEQFF. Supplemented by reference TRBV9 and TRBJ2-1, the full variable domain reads DSGVTQTPKHLITATGQRVTLRCSPRSGDLSVYWYQQSLDQGLQFLIQYYNGEERAKGNILERFSAQQFPDLHSELNLSSLELGDSALYFCASSPGGGHRLSGPNEQFFGPGTRLTVL.

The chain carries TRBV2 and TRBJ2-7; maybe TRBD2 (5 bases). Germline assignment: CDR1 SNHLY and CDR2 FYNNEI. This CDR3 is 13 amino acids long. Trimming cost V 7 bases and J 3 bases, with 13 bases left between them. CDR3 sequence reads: CASKATEGYEQYV. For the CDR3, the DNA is TGTGCCAGCAAAGCCACAGAGGGCTACGAGCAGTACGTC.

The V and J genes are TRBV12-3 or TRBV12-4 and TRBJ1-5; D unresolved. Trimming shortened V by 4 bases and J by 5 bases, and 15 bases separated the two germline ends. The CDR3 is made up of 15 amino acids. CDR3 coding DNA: TGTGCCAGCAGTTCAGAGCCAGGCTCGGATCAGCCCCAGCATTTT. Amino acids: CASSSEPGSDQPQHF.

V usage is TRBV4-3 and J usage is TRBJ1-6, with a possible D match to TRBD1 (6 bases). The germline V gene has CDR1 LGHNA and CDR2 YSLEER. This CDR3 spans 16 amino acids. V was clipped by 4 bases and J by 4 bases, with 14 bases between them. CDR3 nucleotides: TGCGCCAGCAGCCCCCGAACAACAGGGTATAATTCACCCCTCCACTTT. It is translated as CASSPRTTGYNSPLHF.

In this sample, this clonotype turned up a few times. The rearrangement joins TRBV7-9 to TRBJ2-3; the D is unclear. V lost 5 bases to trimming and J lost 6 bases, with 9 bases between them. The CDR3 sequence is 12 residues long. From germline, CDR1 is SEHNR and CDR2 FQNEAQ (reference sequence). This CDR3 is CASSTDSDTQYF. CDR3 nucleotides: TGTGCCAGCAGCACCGACTCGGATACGCAGTATTTT.